This TCR beta chain was captured in a study of blood T cell repertoires in COVID-19. Looking at the study overall: Both acute and convalescent COVID-19 samples were obtained from the United States, Italy and Spain. The cDNA or gDNA used as material had been derived from T cells, B-cell-depleted T cells, or PBMCs.

CDR1 and CDR2 from the germline V gene are WNHNN and SYGVQD (reference sequence). The CDR3 covers 14 residues. The ends were cut back, 0 bases at V and 2 bases at J, with 8 bases in the middle. The assay was immunoSEQ multiplex PCR, and TCRdb's table has in-frame clones only and misses some. The sample lists some 65,000 clones; 85% were seen once. The clonotype was recovered from a man older than 75 with acute or convalescent COVID-19. V and J are TRBV10-1 and TRBJ2-7; no reliable D call. The sample taken for sequencing was peripheral blood. DNA of the CDR3: TGCGCCAGCAGTGAGTCTGGCATCGCCTACGAGCAGTACTTC. As protein: CASSESGIAYEQYF.